This TCR beta chain was observed in a study of blood T cell repertoires in COVID-19. Profiled with immunoSEQ multiplex PCR; TCRdb holds only in-frame clones, not every one. The top ten clones hold approximately 3% of a sample with about 280,000 clones, around 93% of them seen once. Individuals drawn from 24 US areas were about 18 to 95 years old. The CDR3 runs to 16 residues. Per the germline V gene, CDR1 is GTSNPN and CDR2 is SVGIG (reference sequence). The J segment lost 2 bases and the V segment lost 5 bases, leaving 10 bases of the junction unmatched. This receptor was taken from a man in his forties who had been exposed to COVID-19. Sequencing was performed on PBMCs or T cells enriched from blood (not recorded which). The chain carries TRBV30 and TRBJ2-7, with 12 bases fitting TRBD2. The CDR3 DNA is TGTGCCTGGGAACTAGCGGGAGGCCTCCCAACCTACGAGCAGTACTTC. It codes for CAWELAGGLPTYEQYF.